Below, one TCR beta chain is given with its context. Its matching antigen is unknown. Combining iRepertoire HTBI primers with Arm-PCR of CDR3 regions, the authors built TCR beta libraries. TCRdb re-called the multiplex PCR reads through MiXCR, storing one row per CDR3 protein. The data hold fewer than 550,000 distinct CDR3 sequences, with about 16% observed a single time. As to time point: newly diagnosed GD, antithyroid drugs for less than 3 months. PBMCs were the source of the RNA used for TCR sequencing. This entry is derived from a study of regulatory T cells in long-lasting Graves disease. Study results and caveats: Segments TRBV28, TRBJ1-2 and TRBJ2-5 showed preferential usage in persistent disease.

V dropped 4 bases and J dropped 6 bases, with 21 bases sitting between them. The length of the CDR3 is 16 residues. Germline V gene sequence: CDR1 MNHEY, CDR2 SVGEGT. The sample also formed part of further work on T cells in Graves' hyperthyroidism and ophthalmopathy.

Sequencing used peripheral blood mononuclear cells (PBMCs), obtained at new diagnosis, from a patient treated with antithyroid drugs. The chain has TRBV6-2 or TRBV6-3 and TRBJ1-2, with D perhaps TRBD1 (6 bases). The receptor's source is a woman aged 40 to 65 with Graves disease. In DNA, the CDR3 is TGTGCCAGCAGTTTTGGGGGGGCCTCCGCGGGCAATGGCTACACCTTC. The encoded protein is CASSFGGASAGNGYTF.